The 5 T cell receptor beta chains presented below share a single source sample, sequenced in a study of response to subunit inactivated influenza vaccine. TCRdb reprocessed the RT-PCR reads via MiXCR and lists one record per CDR3 protein. This table holds about 780,000 distinct CDR3 sequences, 15% to 20% found once. The input for sequencing was PBMCs from blood, taken around 5 days after vaccination. The receptors stem from a man aged 50-59 years who received an inactivated influenza vaccine.

This clonotype came up a few times. The chain links TRBV6-5 to TRBJ1-1; no firm D call. The CDR3 is 14 residues long. Germline V lookup: CDR1 MNHEY, CDR2 SVGAGI. Between the trimmed V and J ends, which lost 0 bases and 5 bases, there was a span of 10 bases. CDR3 coding DNA: TGTGCCAGCAGTTACTCGCGGACCTCGACTGAAGCTTTCTTT. Translating it yields CASSYSRTSTEAFF.

As regards this clonotype: Mismatch with germline at one junction end may stem from a read error. The chain combines TRBV20-1 with TRBJ2-3; 7 bases fit TRBD1. The CDR3 loop spans 13 amino acids. Looked up from germline, CDR1 is DFQATT and CDR2 is SNEGSKA (reference sequence). The CDR3 loop is CSARTGSTDSQYF. The CDR3 DNA sequence: TGCAGTGCTCGGACAGGTAGCACAGATTCGCAGTATTTT.

This clonotype was seen more than once but under ten times. The V and J genes are TRBV29-1 and TRBJ2-7; no clear D gene. Germline loops: CDR1 SQVTM, CDR2 ANQGSEA. The V gene lost 4 bases and the J gene lost 2 bases, with 9 bases spanning the gap. The CDR3 is 12 amino acids. DNA for the CDR3: TGCAGCGTTGCCGTCAGGACCTACGAGCAGTACTTC. The encoded protein is CSVAVRTYEQYF.

This clonotype was counted a few times. The CDR3: CSARLAGAWYNEQFF. The CDR3 DNA is TGCAGTGCTCGGCTAGCGGGAGCTTGGTACAATGAGCAGTTCTTC. The chain couples TRBV20-1 to TRBJ2-1, with 10 positions matching TRBD2. V was pared by 5 bases and J by 4 bases, with 8 bases of the junction left unmatched. Germline V CDR1 and CDR2: DFQATT, SNEGSKA (reference sequence). This CDR3 has 15 amino acids.

The table lists this clonotype with many counts. This chain joins TRBV12-3 or TRBV12-4 and TRBJ1-3; 8 nucleotides match TRBD1. The CDR3 spans 16 residues. Trimming took 6 bases from V and 4 from J; bases not matched to a gene: 11. CDR3 sequence (DNA): TGTGCCAGCAGATTCCAGGGGGCGCTTTCCGGAAACACCATATATTTT. Its protein is CASRFQGALSGNTIYF.